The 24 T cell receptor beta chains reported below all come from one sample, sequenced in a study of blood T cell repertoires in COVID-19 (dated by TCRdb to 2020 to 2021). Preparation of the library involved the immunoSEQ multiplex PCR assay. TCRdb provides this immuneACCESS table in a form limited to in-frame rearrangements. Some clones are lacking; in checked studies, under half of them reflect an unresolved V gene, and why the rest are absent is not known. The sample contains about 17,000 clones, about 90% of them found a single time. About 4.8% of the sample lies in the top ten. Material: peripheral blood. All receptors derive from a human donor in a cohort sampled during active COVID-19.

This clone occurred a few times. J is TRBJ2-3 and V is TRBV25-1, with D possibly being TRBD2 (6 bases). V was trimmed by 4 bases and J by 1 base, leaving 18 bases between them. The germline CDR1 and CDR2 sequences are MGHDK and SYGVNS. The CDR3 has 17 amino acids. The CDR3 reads CASSGGGRGPRTDTQYF. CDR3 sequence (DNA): TGTGCCAGCAGTGGGGGAGGACGCGGACCACGCACAGATACGCAGTATTTT.

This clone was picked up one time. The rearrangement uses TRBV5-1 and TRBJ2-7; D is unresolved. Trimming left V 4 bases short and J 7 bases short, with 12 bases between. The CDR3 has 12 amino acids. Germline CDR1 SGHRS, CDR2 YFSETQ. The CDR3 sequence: CASSHPAEEQYF. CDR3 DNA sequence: TGCGCCAGCAGCCACCCGGCGGAAGAGCAGTACTTC.

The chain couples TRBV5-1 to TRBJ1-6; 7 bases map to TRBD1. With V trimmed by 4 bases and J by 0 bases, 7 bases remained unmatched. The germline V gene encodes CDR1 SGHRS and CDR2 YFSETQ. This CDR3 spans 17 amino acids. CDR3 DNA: TGCGCCAGCAGCGTGGGACAGTCGAGCTCCTATAATTCACCCCTCCACTTT. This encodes CASSVGQSSSYNSPLHF.

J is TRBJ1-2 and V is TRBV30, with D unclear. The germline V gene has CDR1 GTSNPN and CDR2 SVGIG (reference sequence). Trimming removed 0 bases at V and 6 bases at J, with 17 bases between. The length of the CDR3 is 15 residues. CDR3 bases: TGTGCCTGGAGTGTAAAAGGTCGGGTCTGGGATGGCTACACCTTC. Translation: CAWSVKGRVWDGYTF.

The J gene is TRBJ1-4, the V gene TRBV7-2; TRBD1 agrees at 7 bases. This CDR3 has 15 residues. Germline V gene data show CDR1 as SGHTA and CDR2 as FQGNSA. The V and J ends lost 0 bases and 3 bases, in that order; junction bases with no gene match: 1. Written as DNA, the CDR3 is TGTGCCAGCAGCTTAGCTGGACAGGCTAATGAAAAACTGTTTTTT. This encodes CASSLAGQANEKLFF.

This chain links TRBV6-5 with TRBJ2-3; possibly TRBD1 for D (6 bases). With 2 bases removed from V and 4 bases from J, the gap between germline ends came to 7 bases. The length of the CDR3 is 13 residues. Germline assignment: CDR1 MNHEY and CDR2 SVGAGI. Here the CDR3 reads CASSYAGADTQYF. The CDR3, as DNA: TGTGCCAGCAGTTACGCAGGGGCAGATACGCAGTATTTT.

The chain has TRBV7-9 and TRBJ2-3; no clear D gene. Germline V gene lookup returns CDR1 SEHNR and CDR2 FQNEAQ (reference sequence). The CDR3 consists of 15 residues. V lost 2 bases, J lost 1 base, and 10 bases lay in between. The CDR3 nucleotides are TGTGCCAGCAGCTTAAACTCACAGCGCACAGATACGCAGTATTTT. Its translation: CASSLNSQRTDTQYF.

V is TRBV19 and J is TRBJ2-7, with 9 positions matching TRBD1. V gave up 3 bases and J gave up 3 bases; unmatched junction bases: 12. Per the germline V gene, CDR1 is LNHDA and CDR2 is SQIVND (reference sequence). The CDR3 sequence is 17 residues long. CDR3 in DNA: TGTGCCAGTAGTATGCCCCCCACGGGACAGGGCAACTACGAGCAGTACTTC. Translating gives CASSMPPTGQGNYEQYF.

CDR3 loop: CASSLGGRQGRNSPLHF. The CDR3 DNA is TGTGCCAGCAGCTTGGGGGGACGACAGGGCCGTAATTCACCCCTCCACTTT. This chain links TRBV5-4 with TRBJ1-6; 7 positions agree with TRBD1. Losses at the gene ends were 0 bases for V and 6 bases for J; bases not matched to a gene: 9. CDR3 length equals 17 residues. Germline V gives CDR1 SGHNT, CDR2 YYREEE (reference sequence).

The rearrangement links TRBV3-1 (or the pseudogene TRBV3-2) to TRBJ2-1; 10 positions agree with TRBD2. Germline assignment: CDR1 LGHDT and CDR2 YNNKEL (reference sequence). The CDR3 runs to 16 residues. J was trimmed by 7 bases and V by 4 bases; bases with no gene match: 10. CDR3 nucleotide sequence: TGTGCCAGCAGCCGAATCCCTAGCGGGAGTGGGAATGAGCAGTTCTTC. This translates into CASSRIPSGSGNEQFF.

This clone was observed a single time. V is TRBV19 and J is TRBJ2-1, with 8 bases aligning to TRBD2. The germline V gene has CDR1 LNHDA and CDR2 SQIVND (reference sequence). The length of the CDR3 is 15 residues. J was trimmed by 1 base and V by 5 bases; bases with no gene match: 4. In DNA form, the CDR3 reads TGTGCCAGTAGTGCGGGACTAGGATCCTACAATGAGCAGTTCTTC. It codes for CASSAGLGSYNEQFF.

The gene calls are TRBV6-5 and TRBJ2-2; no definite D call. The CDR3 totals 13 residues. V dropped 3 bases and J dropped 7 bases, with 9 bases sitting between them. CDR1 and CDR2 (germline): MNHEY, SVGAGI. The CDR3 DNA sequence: TGTGCCAGCAGTTATACCCTAAGCGGGGAGCTGTTTTTT. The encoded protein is CASSYTLSGELFF.

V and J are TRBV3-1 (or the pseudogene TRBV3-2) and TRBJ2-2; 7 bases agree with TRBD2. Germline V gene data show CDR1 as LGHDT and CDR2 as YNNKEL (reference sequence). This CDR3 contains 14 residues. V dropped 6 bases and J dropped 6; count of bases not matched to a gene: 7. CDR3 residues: CASSQSGTAGELFF. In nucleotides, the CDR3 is TGTGCCAGCAGTCAGAGCGGGACGGCCGGGGAGCTGTTTTTT.

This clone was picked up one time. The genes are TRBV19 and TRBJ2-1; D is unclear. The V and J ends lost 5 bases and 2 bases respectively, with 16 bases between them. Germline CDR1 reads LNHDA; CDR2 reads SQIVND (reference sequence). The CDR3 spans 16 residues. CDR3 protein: CASSSELRLPYNEQFF. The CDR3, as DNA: TGTGCCAGTAGTTCCGAACTCCGCCTACCCTACAATGAGCAGTTCTTC.

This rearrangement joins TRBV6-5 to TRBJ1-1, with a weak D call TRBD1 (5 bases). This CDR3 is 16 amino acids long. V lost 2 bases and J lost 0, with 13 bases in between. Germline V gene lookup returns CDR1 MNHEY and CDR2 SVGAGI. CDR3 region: CASSYAPQGMNTEAFF. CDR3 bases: TGTGCCAGCAGTTACGCCCCTCAGGGAATGAACACTGAAGCTTTCTTT.

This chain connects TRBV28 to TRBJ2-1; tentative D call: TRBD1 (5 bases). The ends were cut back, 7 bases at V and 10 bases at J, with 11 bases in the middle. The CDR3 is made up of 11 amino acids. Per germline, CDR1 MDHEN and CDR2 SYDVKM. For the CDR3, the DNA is TGTGCCAGCAACCAATACAGGGAGCAGTTCTTC. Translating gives CASNQYREQFF.

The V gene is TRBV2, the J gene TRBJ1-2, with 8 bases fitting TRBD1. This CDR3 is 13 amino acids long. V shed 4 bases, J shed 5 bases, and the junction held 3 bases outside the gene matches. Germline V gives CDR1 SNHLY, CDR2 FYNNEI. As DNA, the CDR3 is TGTGCCAGCAGTGCGGACAGGGTGTATGGCTACACCTTC. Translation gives CASSADRVYGYTF.

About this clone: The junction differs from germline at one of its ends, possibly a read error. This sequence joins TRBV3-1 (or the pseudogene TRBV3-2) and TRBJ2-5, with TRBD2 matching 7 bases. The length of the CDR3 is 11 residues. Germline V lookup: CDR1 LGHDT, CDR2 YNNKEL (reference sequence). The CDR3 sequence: CASSTTSAWDF. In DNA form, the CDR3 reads TGTGCCAGCAGCACCACTAGCGCCTGGGACTTC.

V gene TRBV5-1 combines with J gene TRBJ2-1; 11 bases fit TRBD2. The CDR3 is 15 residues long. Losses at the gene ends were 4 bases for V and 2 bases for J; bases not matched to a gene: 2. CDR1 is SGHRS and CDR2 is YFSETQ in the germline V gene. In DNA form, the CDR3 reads TGCGCCAGCAGCATTAGCGGGAGGGCCTACAATGAGCAGTTCTTC. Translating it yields CASSISGRAYNEQFF.

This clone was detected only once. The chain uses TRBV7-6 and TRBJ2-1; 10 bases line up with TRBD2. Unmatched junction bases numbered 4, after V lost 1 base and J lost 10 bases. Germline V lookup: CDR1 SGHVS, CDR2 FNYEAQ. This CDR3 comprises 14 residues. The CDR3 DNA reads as TGTGCCAGCAGCTTAGAAGAGACTAGCGGGGAGCAGTTCTTC. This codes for CASSLEETSGEQFF.

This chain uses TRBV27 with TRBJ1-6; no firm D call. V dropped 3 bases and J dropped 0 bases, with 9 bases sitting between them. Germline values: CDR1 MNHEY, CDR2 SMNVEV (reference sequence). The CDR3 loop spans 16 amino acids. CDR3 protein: CASSFSPSSYNSPLHF. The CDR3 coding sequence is TGTGCCAGCAGTTTCTCGCCGAGCTCCTATAATTCACCCCTCCACTTT.

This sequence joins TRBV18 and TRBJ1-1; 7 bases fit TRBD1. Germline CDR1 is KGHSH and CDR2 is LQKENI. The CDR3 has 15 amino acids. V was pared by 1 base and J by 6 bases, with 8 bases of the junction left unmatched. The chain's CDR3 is CASSPRPGTEPEAFF. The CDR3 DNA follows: TGTGCCAGCTCACCACGTCCCGGGACAGAGCCTGAAGCTTTCTTT. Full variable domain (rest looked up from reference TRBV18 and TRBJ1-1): NAGVMQNPRHLVRRRGQEARLRCSPMKGHSHVYWYRQLPEEGLKFMVYLQKENIIDESGMPKERFSAEFPKEGPSILRIQQVVRGDSAAYFCASSPRPGTEPEAFFGQGTRLTVV.

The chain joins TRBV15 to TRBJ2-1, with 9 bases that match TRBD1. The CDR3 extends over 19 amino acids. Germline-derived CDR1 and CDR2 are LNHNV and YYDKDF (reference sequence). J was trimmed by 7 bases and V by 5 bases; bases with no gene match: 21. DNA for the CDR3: TGTGCCACCAGCGGTTCCGGGACAGGGAGTTCCCCCTGGAAAAATGAGCAGTTCTTC. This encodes CATSGSGTGSSPWKNEQFF.

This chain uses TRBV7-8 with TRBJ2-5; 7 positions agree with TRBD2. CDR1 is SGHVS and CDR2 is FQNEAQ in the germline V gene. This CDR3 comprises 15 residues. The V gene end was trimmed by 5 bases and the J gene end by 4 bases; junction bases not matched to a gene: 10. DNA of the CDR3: TGTGCCAGCAGCATAACCGGGACTATAGGAGAGACCCAGTACTTC. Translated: CASSITGTIGETQYF.